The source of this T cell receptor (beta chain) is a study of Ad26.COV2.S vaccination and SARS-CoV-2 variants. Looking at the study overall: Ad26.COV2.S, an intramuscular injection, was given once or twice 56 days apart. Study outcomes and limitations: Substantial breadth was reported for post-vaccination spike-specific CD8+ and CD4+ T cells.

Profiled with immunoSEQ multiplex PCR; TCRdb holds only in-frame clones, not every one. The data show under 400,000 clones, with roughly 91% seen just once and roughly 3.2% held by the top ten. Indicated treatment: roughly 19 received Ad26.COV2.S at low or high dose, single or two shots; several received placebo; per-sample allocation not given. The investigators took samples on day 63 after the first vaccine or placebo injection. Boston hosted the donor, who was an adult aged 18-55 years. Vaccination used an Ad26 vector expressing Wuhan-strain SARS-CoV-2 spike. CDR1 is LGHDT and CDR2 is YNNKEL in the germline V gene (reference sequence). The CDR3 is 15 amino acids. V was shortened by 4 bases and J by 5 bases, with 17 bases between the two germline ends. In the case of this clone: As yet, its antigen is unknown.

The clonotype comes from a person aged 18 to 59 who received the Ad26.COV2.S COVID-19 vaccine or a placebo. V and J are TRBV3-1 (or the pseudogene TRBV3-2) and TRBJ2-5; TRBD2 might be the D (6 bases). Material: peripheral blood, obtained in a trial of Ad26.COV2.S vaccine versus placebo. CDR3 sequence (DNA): TGTGCCAGCAGCCCCGACGGGAGTACCGGGGAGACCCAGTACTTC. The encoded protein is CASSPDGSTGETQYF.